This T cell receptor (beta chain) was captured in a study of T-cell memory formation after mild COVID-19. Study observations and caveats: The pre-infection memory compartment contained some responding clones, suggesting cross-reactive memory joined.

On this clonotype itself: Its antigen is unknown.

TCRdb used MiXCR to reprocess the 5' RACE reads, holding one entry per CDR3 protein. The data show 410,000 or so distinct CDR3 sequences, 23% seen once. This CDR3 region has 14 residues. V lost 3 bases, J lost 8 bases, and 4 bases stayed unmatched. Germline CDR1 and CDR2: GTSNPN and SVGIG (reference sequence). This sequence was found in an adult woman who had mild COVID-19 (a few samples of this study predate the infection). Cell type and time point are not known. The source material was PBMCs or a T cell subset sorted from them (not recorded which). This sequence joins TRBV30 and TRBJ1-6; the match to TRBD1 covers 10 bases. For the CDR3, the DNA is TGTGCCTGGAGCGGGACAGGGGACCATTCACCCCTCCACTTT. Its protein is CAWSGTGDHSPLHF.